Only one count was recorded for the clone carrying this TCR beta chain. Its antigen is unknown. Generated by immunoSEQ multiplex PCR, the TCRdb table keeps only in-frame clones and is missing some. The table lists more than 350,000 clones, 90% of them singletons. Treatment described: around 19 received Ad26.COV2.S at low or high dose, single or two shots; about 5 received placebo; per-sample allocation not given. It was on day 63 after the first vaccine or placebo injection that samples were taken. Ad26 vector vaccine expressed Wuhan-strain SARS-CoV-2 spike. This sample was included in a study of Ad26.COV2.S vaccination and SARS-CoV-2 variants. Study at large: Once, or twice with 56 days between doses, Ad26.COV2.S was given intramuscularly. Findings and caveats of the study: People who got the vaccine had more spike-specific TCR breadth than people who got placebo.

CDR3 size: 16 residues. Germline CDR1 KGHSH, CDR2 LQKENI. V was pared by 3 bases and J by 6 bases, with 15 bases between. The chain employs TRBV18 and TRBJ1-6; a possible D gene is TRBD1 (6 bases). Sequencing was performed on peripheral blood, taken in a trial of Ad26.COV2.S vaccine versus placebo. This clonotype originated in a person aged 18-65 years who received the Ad26.COV2.S COVID-19 vaccine or a placebo. CDR3 region: CASSPQGSSPNSPLHF. The CDR3 DNA reads TGTGCCAGCTCACCCCAGGGGTCGTCCCCTAATTCACCCCTCCACTTT.